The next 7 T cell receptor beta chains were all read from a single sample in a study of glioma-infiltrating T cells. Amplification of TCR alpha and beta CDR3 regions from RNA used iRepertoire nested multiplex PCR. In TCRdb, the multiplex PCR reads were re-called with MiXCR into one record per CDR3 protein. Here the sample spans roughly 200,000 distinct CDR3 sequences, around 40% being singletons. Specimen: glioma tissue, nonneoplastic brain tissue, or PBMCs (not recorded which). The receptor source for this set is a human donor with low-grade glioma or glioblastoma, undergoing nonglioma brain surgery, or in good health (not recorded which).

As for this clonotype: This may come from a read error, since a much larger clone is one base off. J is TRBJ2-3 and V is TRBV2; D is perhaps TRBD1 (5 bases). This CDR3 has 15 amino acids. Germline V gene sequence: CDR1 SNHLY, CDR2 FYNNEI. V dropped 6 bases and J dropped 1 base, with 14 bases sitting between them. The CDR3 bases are TGTGCCAGCAGCCTGACAGTCACTTGCACAGATACGCAGTATTTT. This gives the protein CASSLTVTCTDTQYF.

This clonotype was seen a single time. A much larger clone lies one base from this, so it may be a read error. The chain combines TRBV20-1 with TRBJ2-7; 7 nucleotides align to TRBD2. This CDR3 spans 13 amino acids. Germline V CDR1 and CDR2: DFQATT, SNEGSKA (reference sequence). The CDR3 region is CSARAPSGYEQCF. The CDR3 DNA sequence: TGCAGTGCTAGAGCCCCTAGCGGATACGAGCAGTGCTTC.

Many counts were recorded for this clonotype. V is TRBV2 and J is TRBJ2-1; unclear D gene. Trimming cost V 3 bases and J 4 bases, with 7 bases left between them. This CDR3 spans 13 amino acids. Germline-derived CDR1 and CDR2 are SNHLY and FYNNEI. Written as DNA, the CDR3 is TGTGCCAGCAGTGACCTGGCATACAATGAGCAGTTCTTC. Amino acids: CASSDLAYNEQFF.

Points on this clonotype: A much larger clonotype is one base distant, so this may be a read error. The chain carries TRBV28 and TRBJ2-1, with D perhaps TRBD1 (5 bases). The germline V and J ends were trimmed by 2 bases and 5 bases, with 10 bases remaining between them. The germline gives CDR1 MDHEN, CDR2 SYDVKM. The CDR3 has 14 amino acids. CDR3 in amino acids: CASSLLGANNEQFF. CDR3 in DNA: TGTGCCAGCAGTTTACTAGGGGCCAACAATGAGCAGTTCTTC.

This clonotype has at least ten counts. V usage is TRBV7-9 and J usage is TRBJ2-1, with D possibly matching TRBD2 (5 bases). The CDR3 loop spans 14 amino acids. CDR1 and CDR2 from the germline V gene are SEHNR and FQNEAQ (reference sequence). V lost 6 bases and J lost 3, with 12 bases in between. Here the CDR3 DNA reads TGTGCCAGCAGTGTAGGTGGAGGCTACAATGAGCAGTTCTTC. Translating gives CASSVGGGYNEQFF.

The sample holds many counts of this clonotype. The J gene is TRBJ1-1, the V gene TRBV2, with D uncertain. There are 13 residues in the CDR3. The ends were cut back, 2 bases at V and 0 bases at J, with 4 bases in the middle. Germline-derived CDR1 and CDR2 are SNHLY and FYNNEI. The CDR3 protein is CASSESMNTEAFF. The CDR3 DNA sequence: TGTGCCAGCAGTGAATCTATGAACACTGAAGCTTTCTTT.

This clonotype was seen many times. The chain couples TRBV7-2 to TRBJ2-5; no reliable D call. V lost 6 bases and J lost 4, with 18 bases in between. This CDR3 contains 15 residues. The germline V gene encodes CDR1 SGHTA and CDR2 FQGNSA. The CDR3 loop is CASSQKPGSRETQYF. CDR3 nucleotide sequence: TGTGCCAGCAGTCAGAAACCGGGCAGTCGAGAGACCCAGTACTTC.